This section outlines one T cell receptor (beta chain) sequence together with its context. The sample originates from a study of blood T cell repertoires in COVID-19. Germline V gives CDR1 LNHDA, CDR2 SQIVND (reference sequence). V lost 7 bases to trimming and J lost 4 bases, with 16 bases between them. The CDR3 length is 14 residues. The authors' processing: Amplification of reference gene primers was used by the study to estimate nucleated cell counts. The data were produced by immunoSEQ multiplex PCR, yet TCRdb's version contains in-frame clones alone and is incomplete. D and trimming come from the DNA, and the V and J calls and clone size come from that table. The sample yields about 210,000 clones, 70% to 90% seen once.

The V call is TRBV19, the J call TRBJ1-2, with D tentatively TRBD1 (5 bases). Material: peripheral blood. The clonotype originates from a woman aged 40-49 years with acute or convalescent COVID-19. CDR3 amino acids: CASKFRQGPYGYTF. CDR3 in DNA: TGTGCCAGTAAGTTCCGGCAGGGCCCCTATGGCTACACCTTC.